This TCR beta chain originates from a study of spatial heterogeneity in lung cancer. At the level of the study: The study sequenced follow-up PBMC samples when they were available, at a median of approximately 2 years after resection.

From the 5' RACE reads, TCRdb called clonotypes with MiXCR, one entry per CDR3 protein. The table lists roughly 99,000 distinct CDR3 sequences, 15% to 20% of them singletons. Germline CDR1 SNHLY, CDR2 FYNNEI. The CDR3 is made up of 13 amino acids. Trimming removed 5 bases from V and 7 bases from J; junction bases left unmatched: 4. The time point was: blood at routine non-recurrence follow-up after resection. A remark on this clonotype: Its antigen is currently unknown.

Study-level findings and limits: Whereas they appeared in blood less at follow-up, ubiquitous expanded tumor TCRs appeared there more at resection.

The chain couples TRBV2 to TRBJ2-3, with 9 bases matching TRBD2. The sample was PBMCs, taken at follow-up. This TCR was sampled from a male donor with early-stage non-small cell lung cancer. The CDR3 loop reads CASSLAGVNTQYF. CDR3 sequence (DNA): TGTGCCAGCAGTTTAGCGGGAGTAAATACGCAGTATTTT.